The 26 T cell receptor beta chains below come from one sample, sequenced in a study of blood T cell repertoires in COVID-19. Method: immunoSEQ multiplex PCR; TCRdb's copy keeps in-frame clones and lacks some. This table has around 190,000 clones, more than 65% appearing once. Material for sequencing was peripheral blood. Source of these receptors: a human donor in a cohort sampled during active COVID-19.

This clone was seen a handful of times. CDR3 sequence: CASSITEGNEQYF. The CDR3 nucleotides read TGTGCCAGTAGTATAACAGAGGGCAACGAGCAGTACTTC. The chain recombines TRBV19 with TRBJ2-7; perhaps TRBD2 as D (5 bases). Trimming took 2 bases from V and 5 from J, leaving 10 bases between them. The CDR3 length is 13 residues. Germline V gene sequence: CDR1 LNHDA, CDR2 SQIVND (reference sequence). The full variable domain, with the rest looked up from reference TRBV19 and TRBJ2-7, is DGGITQSPKYLFRKEGQNVTLSCEQNLNHDAMYWYRQDPGQGLRLIYYSQIVNDFQKGDIAEGYSVSREKKESFPLTVTSAQKNPTAFYLCASSITEGNEQYFGPGTRLTVT.

The rearrangement joins TRBV4-2 to TRBJ2-7, with 8 bases fitting TRBD2. J gave up 1 base and V 1 base, and 6 bases lay outside the gene matches. The CDR3 totals 16 residues. From germline, CDR1 is LGHNA and CDR2 YNFKEQ. CDR3 nucleotides: TGTGCCAGCAGCCAAGCTAGCGGGCAAAGATCCTACGAGCAGTACTTC. Translation gives CASSQASGQRSYEQYF.

The chain has TRBV18 and TRBJ1-5, with 8 bases identical to TRBD1. V trimming: 6 bases; J trimming: 5 bases; junction bases outside the gene matches: 6. The CDR3 runs to 14 residues. CDR1 and CDR2 (germline): KGHSH, LQKENI. The CDR3 sequence: CASSSTGAHQPQHF. The CDR3 DNA sequence: TGTGCCAGCTCCTCGACAGGGGCTCATCAGCCCCAGCATTTT.

This clone occurred a few times. V and J are TRBV30 and TRBJ2-7; D is possibly TRBD2 (5 bases). CDR1 GTSNPN and CDR2 SVGIG come from the germline V gene (reference sequence). With 2 bases removed from V and 7 bases from J, the gap between germline ends came to 9 bases. This CDR3 comprises 11 residues. The CDR3 protein is CAWSWRREQYF. The CDR3 region has the DNA TGTGCCTGGAGTTGGCGGAGGGAGCAGTACTTC.

The chain recombines TRBV7-9 with TRBJ1-1; weak D call: TRBD1 (5 bases). The germline gives CDR1 SEHNR, CDR2 FQNEAQ (reference sequence). CDR3 size: 19 residues. The V and J ends lost 2 bases and 1 base respectively, with 23 bases between them. The chain's CDR3 is CASSLRWQGGTVGNTEAFF. The CDR3 coding sequence is TGTGCCAGCAGCTTAAGGTGGCAGGGAGGTACTGTTGGGAACACTGAAGCTTTCTTT.

A remark on this clone: The same CDR3 also results from other DNA sequences found in this sample. This CDR3 reads CASSLSGGDTEAFF. The CDR3 DNA reads as TGTGCCAGCAGCTTGTCCGGGGGGGACACTGAAGCTTTCTTT. This rearrangement joins TRBV11-2 to TRBJ1-1, with D possibly being TRBD1 (5 bases). Germline V lookup: CDR1 SGHAT, CDR2 FQNNGV. Trimming left V 3 bases short and J 3 bases short, with 11 bases between. This CDR3 has 14 amino acids. Supplemented by reference TRBV11-2 and TRBJ1-1, the full variable domain reads EAGVAQSPRYKIIEKRQSVAFWCNPISGHATLYWYQQILGQGPKLLIQFQNNGVVDDSQLPKDRFSAERLKGVDSTLKIQPAKLEDSAVYLCASSLSGGDTEAFFGQGTRLTVV.

The count of this clone is one. The chain carries TRBV7-2 and TRBJ2-3, with 16 bases matching TRBD2. This CDR3 is 17 amino acids long. The junction had 5 bases not matched to a gene; V was cut back by 5 bases and J by 3 bases. Germline values: CDR1 SGHTA, CDR2 FQGNSA. CDR3 sequence reads: CASSPPGLAGGTDTQYF. Here the CDR3 DNA reads TGTGCCAGCAGCCCCCCGGGACTAGCGGGAGGGACAGATACGCAGTATTTT.

V and J are TRBV6-5 and TRBJ2-3; D is unresolved. V was shortened by 6 bases and J by 2 bases, with 15 bases between the two germline ends. The CDR3 sequence is 15 residues long. Per germline, CDR1 MNHEY and CDR2 SVGAGI. The CDR3 DNA sequence: TGTGCCAGCAGGAGTGTCTCCTCCGTCACAGATACGCAGTATTTT. It yields the protein CASRSVSSVTDTQYF.

The rearrangement joins TRBV27 to TRBJ1-6, with TRBD1 matching over 9 bases. V trimming: 4 bases; J trimming: 9 bases; junction bases outside the gene matches: 4. CDR3 length: 14 residues. Germline CDR1 MNHEY, CDR2 SMNVEV (reference sequence). As DNA, the CDR3 is TGTGCCAGCAGTTATGGACAGGGGCCTTCACCCCTCCACTTT. Amino acid sequence: CASSYGQGPSPLHF.

The gene calls are TRBV6-1 and TRBJ2-1; no firm D call. Germline assignment: CDR1 MNHNS and CDR2 SASEGT. The CDR3 is 14 residues long. Trimming took 2 bases from V and 6 from J, leaving 11 bases between them. DNA of the CDR3: TGTGCCAGCAGTGAATCCCACAGCCCCAATGAGCAGTTCTTC. Amino acid sequence: CASSESHSPNEQFF.

CDR3 loop: CASSQGTSNVETQYF. The CDR3 DNA reads as TGTGCCAGCAGCCAGGGGACTAGTAACGTAGAGACCCAGTACTTC. This rearrangement joins TRBV4-2 to TRBJ2-5; 8 bases fit TRBD2. Germline loops: CDR1 LGHNA, CDR2 YNFKEQ. After removal of 3 bases from V and 4 bases from J, the junction contained 7 bases not matched to a gene. The CDR3 runs 15 residues.

Here the CDR3 reads CASSSMNSRAEAFF. CDR3 in DNA: TGTGCCAGCAGTTCGATGAATTCGAGGGCTGAAGCTTTCTTT. The chain combines TRBV27 with TRBJ1-1; no firm D call. The V gene lost 4 bases and the J gene lost 6 bases, with 15 bases spanning the gap. From germline, CDR1 is MNHEY and CDR2 SMNVEV (reference sequence). CDR3 length: 14 residues.

J is TRBJ2-7 and V is TRBV20-1, with D possibly TRBD2 on 6 matching bases. CDR3 length: 16 residues. CDR1 is DFQATT and CDR2 is SNEGSKA in the germline V gene (reference sequence). Deletions cut 3 bases from V and 2 bases from J, with 20 bases between. This chain's CDR3 is CSASYSGTPKTYEQYF. In nucleotides, the CDR3 is TGCAGTGCTAGTTACTCCGGGACTCCCAAAACCTACGAGCAGTACTTC.

This sequence joins TRBV3-1 (or the pseudogene TRBV3-2) and TRBJ2-1, with D possibly TRBD1 on 5 matching bases. Trimming took 4 bases from V and 10 from J, leaving 17 bases between them. The germline gives CDR1 LGHDT, CDR2 YNNKEL (reference sequence). This CDR3 is built from 14 residues. The DNA for the CDR3 is TGTGCCAGCAGCCCGCGCTGGGGCCCAGGGGAGCAGTTCTTC. Translated: CASSPRWGPGEQFF.

The sample holds one count of this clone. This chain connects TRBV28 to TRBJ2-1; 8 bases are a match to TRBD2. The CDR3 has 13 amino acids. Looked up from germline, CDR1 is MDHEN and CDR2 is SYDVKM. The ends lost 6 bases at V and 9 bases at J; junction bases unmatched: 7. CDR3 residues: CASSPSGLGEQFF. CDR3 bases: TGTGCCAGCAGCCCTAGCGGGTTGGGTGAGCAGTTCTTC.

CDR3 sequence reads: CASSNLPAGSSYEQYF. The CDR3 nucleotides are TGTGCCAGCAGCAACCTCCCAGCGGGTAGCTCCTACGAGCAGTACTTC. This chain connects TRBV7-9 to TRBJ2-7, with D possibly matching TRBD2 (6 bases). Trimming left V 5 bases short and J 0 bases short, with 17 bases between. The CDR3 contains 16 residues. The germline gives CDR1 SEHNR, CDR2 FQNEAQ (reference sequence).

The chain uses TRBV28 and TRBJ2-1, with D possibly matching TRBD2 (7 bases). Germline V gene lookup returns CDR1 MDHEN and CDR2 SYDVKM. V lost 8 bases and J 8 bases, leaving 19 bases between the germline ends. This CDR3 spans 14 amino acids. CDR3 region: CASVTGRGLYEQFF. The CDR3 DNA reads as TGTGCCAGCGTAACAGGGCGGGGGCTCTATGAGCAGTTCTTC.

CDR3 DNA sequence: TGTGCCAGCTCACCCTCCGAAGGGAGGTATGGTGAAAAACTGTTTTTT. The encoded protein is CASSPSEGRYGEKLFF. The chain couples TRBV18 to TRBJ1-4; the D is unclear. From germline, CDR1 is KGHSH and CDR2 LQKENI. The CDR3 is made up of 16 amino acids. V was trimmed by 3 bases and J by 7 bases, leaving 18 bases between them.

The DNA of the CDR3 is TGTGCCAGCAGTCCGGGGGACTTCTACGAGCAGTACTTC. This sequence encodes CASSPGDFYEQYF. V gene TRBV25-1 combines with J gene TRBJ2-7; D is perhaps TRBD2 (6 bases). This CDR3 comprises 13 residues. V dropped 5 bases and J dropped 3 bases, with 11 bases sitting between them. Germline lookup yields CDR1 MGHDK and CDR2 SYGVNS.

This clone was recorded only once. CDR3 DNA: TGTGCCAGCAGTTTAGGGCGGGGGGCCTTCTACAATGAGCAGTTCTTC. Protein: CASSLGRGAFYNEQFF. The chain has TRBV28 and TRBJ2-1; 8 nucleotides align to TRBD2. Germline values: CDR1 MDHEN, CDR2 SYDVKM. The CDR3 extends over 16 amino acids. V was pared by 2 bases and J by 3 bases, with 6 bases of the junction left unmatched.

V gene TRBV7-2 combines with J gene TRBJ2-7; D gene uncertain. Trimming shortened V by 1 base and J by 3 bases, and 10 bases separated the two germline ends. From germline, CDR1 is SGHTA and CDR2 FQGNSA. The CDR3 contains 14 residues. CDR3 in amino acids: CASSLEYSGYEQYF. The CDR3 DNA sequence: TGTGCCAGCAGCTTAGAATATTCGGGCTACGAGCAGTACTTC.

A single count supports this clone. The rearrangement joins TRBV28 to TRBJ2-1; weak D call: TRBD2 (6 bases). V lost 7 bases to trimming and J lost 4 bases, with 11 bases between them. This CDR3 has 13 amino acids. Per the germline V gene, CDR1 is MDHEN and CDR2 is SYDVKM. The CDR3 spells CASKGRSYNEQFF. The CDR3 DNA is TGTGCCAGCAAGGGGAGGTCATACAATGAGCAGTTCTTC.

The chain links TRBV29-1 to TRBJ2-1; 7 bases agree with TRBD1. CDR3 size: 12 residues. Germline V gene lookup returns CDR1 SQVTM and CDR2 ANQGSEA. CDR3 residues: CGGQASYNEQFF. CDR3 bases: TGCGGCGGACAGGCCTCCTACAATGAGCAGTTCTTC.

The chain combines TRBV3-1 (or the pseudogene TRBV3-2) with TRBJ2-1, with 10 nucleotides matching TRBD2. Losses at the gene ends were 0 bases for V and 4 bases for J; bases not matched to a gene: 9. This CDR3 comprises 18 residues. Germline V gene lookup returns CDR1 LGHDT and CDR2 YNNKEL (reference sequence). The CDR3 sequence is CASSQDFLAGVVYNEQFF. In DNA, the CDR3 is TGTGCCAGCAGCCAAGATTTCCTAGCGGGAGTAGTGTACAATGAGCAGTTCTTC.

This rearrangement joins TRBV2 to TRBJ1-5; maybe TRBD1 (5 bases). Germline loops: CDR1 SNHLY, CDR2 FYNNEI. CDR3 size: 12 residues. V lost 10 bases, J lost 8 bases, and 15 bases lay in between. CDR3: CAMGGVGEPQHF. In DNA, the CDR3 is TGTGCCATGGGGGGGGTCGGGGAGCCCCAGCATTTT.

The chain joins TRBV28 to TRBJ2-5; D may be TRBD2 (7 bases). Germline assignment: CDR1 MDHEN and CDR2 SYDVKM. The V gene lost 6 bases and the J gene lost 5 bases, with 22 bases spanning the gap. This CDR3 has 16 residues. The CDR3 reads CASRRISRGAGETQYF. Here the CDR3 DNA reads TGTGCCAGCAGGCGAATCTCTCGGGGGGCCGGGGAGACCCAGTACTTC.